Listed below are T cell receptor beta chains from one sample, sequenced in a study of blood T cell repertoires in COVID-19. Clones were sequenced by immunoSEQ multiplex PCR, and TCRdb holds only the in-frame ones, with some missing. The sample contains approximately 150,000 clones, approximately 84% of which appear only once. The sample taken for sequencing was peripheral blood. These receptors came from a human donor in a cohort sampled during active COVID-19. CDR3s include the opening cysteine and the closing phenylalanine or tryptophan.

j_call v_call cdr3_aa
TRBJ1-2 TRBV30 CAGKTGGKSNYGYTF
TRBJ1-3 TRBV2 CASSSDRFSGNTIYF
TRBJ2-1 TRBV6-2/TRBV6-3 CASSYLNREGEQFF
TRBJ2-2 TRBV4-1 CASSQANLVASGELFF
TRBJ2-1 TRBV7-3 CASSLRGAGEQFF
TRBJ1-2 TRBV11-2 CASSPGTGAFSYGYTF
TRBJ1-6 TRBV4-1 CASSQGQGVGSPLHF
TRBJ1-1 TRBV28 CASGQSGQSNTEAFF
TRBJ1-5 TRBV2 CASSHTENQPQHF
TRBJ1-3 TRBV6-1 CASSDGGARSGNTIYF
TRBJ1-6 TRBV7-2 CATGESLNYNSPLHF
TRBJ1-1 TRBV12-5 CASGTNSPPHEAFF
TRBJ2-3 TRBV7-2 CASSSWDRGFTDTQYF
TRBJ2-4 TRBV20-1 CSARESEIQYF
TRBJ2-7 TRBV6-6 CASSRLAGATSSYEQYF
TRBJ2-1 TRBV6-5 CASRTGLAQHNEQFF
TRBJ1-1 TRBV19 CATRPDRLGNTEAFF
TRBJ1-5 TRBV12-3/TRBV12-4 CASSLLDQPQHF
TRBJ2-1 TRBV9 CASSVAGDSNNEQFF
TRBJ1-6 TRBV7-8 CASSLQGQTGTLGSPLHF
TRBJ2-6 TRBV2 CASSEAGTGQISSGANVLTF
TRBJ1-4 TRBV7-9 CASRQQGARGKLFF
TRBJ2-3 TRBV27 CASSPLQSDTQYF
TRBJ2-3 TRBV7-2 CASSPEGDGDTQYF
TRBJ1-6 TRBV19 CASSISPGEYRDSPLHF
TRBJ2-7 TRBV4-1 CASSRAGGYYEQYF
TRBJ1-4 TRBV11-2 CASSFGEPRATNEKLFF
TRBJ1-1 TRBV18 CASSPPSGRGNTEAFF
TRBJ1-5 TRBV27 CASSSLDRAGQPQHF